The sequence of this TCR beta chain was determined in a study of blood T cell repertoires in COVID-19. At the level of the study: Italy, Spain and the United States were the sources of the convalescent and acute COVID-19 samples. In each case, the material was cDNA or gDNA derived from T cells, B-cell-depleted T cells, or PBMCs.

Study processing details: Reference gene primer amplification gave estimated nucleated cell counts. Measured with immunoSEQ multiplex PCR; TCRdb has only the in-frame clones, and not every one. That table supplies the V and J calls and clone size; D and trimming were determined from the DNA. Of over 400,000 clones in the sample, 80% to 90% were seen once. Germline V gene data show CDR1 as MNHEY and CDR2 as SVGAGI. V was clipped by 3 bases and J by 5 bases; unmatched bases: 6. This CDR3 spans 15 amino acids. This sequence joins TRBV6-5 and TRBJ1-4, with 7 bases matching TRBD1. This clonotype was sampled from a human donor in a cohort sampled during active COVID-19. The sample comprised peripheral blood. CDR3 DNA sequence: TGTGCCAGCAGTTATTCCGGGACAGTCAATGAAAAACTGTTTTTT. As protein: CASSYSGTVNEKLFF.